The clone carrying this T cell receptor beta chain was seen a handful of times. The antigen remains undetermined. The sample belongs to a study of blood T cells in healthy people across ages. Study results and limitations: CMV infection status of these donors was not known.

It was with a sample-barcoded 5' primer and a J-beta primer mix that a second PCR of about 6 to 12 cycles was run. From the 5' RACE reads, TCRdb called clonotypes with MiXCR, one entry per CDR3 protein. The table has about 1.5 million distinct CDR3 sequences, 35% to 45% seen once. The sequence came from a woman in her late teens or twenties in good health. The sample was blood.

The CDR3 nucleotides read TGTGCCATCAGTGAGTCGGCTGGACACTACGAGCAGTACTTC. It encodes CAISESAGHYEQYF. V and J are TRBV10-3 and TRBJ2-5; TRBD1 is a possible D gene (5 bases). The last part of the DNA fits TRBJ2-7 better; the J call may be wrong. The V gene's germline CDR1 is ENHRY and CDR2 SYGVKD. The CDR3 spans 14 residues.